This T cell receptor (beta chain) was profiled in a study of identical twins. Study conclusions and caveats: Diverse VJ usage suggested most zero-insertion clonotypes were not invariant T cells.

cDNA molecules carried unique molecular identifiers, and template switching added a universal primer site. TCRdb passed the 5' RACE reads through MiXCR, listing each CDR3 protein once. The sample has under 250,000 distinct CDR3 sequences, 9.5% to 15% seen once. A word on this clonotype: Antigen: not known.

These data are also associated with another study on yellow fever vaccine responses in identical twins.

The TCR sequence derives from a young woman in good health. The specimen was memory (CD45RO+) T cells sorted from blood.

CDR3 region: CASSSPDLGDYEQYF. CDR3 coding DNA: TGTGCCAGCAGCTCGCCGGACCTTGGGGACTACGAGCAGTACTTC. This rearrangement joins TRBV7-9 to TRBJ2-7; D is uncertain. The CDR3 consists of 15 residues. Germline lookup yields CDR1 SEHNR and CDR2 FQNEAQ (reference sequence). The germline V and J ends were trimmed by 4 bases and 3 bases, with 16 bases remaining between them.